The TCR beta chain under discussion was sequenced for a study of glioma-infiltrating T cells after dendritic cell vaccination. Overall study context: Patients received three intradermal dendritic cell vaccine injections at biweekly intervals.

Indicated time point: after dendritic cell vaccination, including at tumor progression/relapse. Before vaccination, two weeks after the third vaccination, and at progression, PBMC were collected. V lost 6 bases and J 1 base, leaving 16 bases between the germline ends. Germline lookup yields CDR1 MNHEY and CDR2 SVGAGI. The CDR3 is 15 amino acids. Sequenced by immunoSEQ multiplex PCR; TCRdb stores in-frame clones only, minus some. The profile shows fewer than 75,000 clones, roughly 84% of them singletons. The input for sequencing was blood, taken after dendritic cell vaccination. The chain combines TRBV6-5 with TRBJ2-7; D perhaps matches TRBD2 (7 bases). The source of this sequence is a human donor with glioblastoma. Here the CDR3 reads CASSRARGGSYEQYF. In DNA, the CDR3 is TGTGCCAGCAGCCGCGCCAGGGGAGGGTCCTACGAGCAGTACTTC.